This T cell receptor (beta chain) is from a study of cytomegalovirus exposure and HLA in healthy donors. Study-wide results and caveats: The authors listed some 160 TCR beta chains as cytomegalovirus-associated. Testing in vitro showed a few CMV-associated chains specific for CMV antigens. Owing to their indistinguishability, certain V segments, notably TRBV6-2 and TRBV6-3, were excluded. The sole available immune exposure information was CMV serostatus.

Comments on this clone: Its specificity is unknown.

The CDR3 loop spans 10 amino acids. CDR1 is MDHEN, CDR2 SYDVKM, per germline. Trimming removed 6 bases at V and 11 bases at J, with 10 bases between. The PCR had 60 Vbeta and 13 Jbeta primers. Libraries were prepared by immunoSEQ multiplex PCR; TCRdb keeps only in-frame clonotypes and omits some of them. Among some 250,000 clones listed, 70% to 90% were seen once. This clonotype was sampled from a woman aged 55-75 years in good health and CMV-seropositive. The V and J genes are TRBV28 and TRBJ1-1; TRBD1 is a possible D gene (5 bases). Material for sequencing was PBMCs. CDR3 loop: CASRQGPAFF. Written as DNA, the CDR3 is TGTGCCAGCAGGCAGGGCCCGGCTTTCTTT. Together with reference TRBV28 and TRBJ1-1, the CDR3 gives the full variable domain: DVKVTQSSRYLVKRTGEKVFLECVQDMDHENMFWYRQDPGLGLRLIYFSYDVKMKEKGDIPEGYSVSREKKERFSLILESASTNQTSMYLCASRQGPAFFGQGTRLTVV.